The 32 T cell receptor beta chains reported below all come from one sample, sequenced in a study of OX40 agonist ivuxolimab in advanced cancers. Measured with immunoSEQ multiplex PCR; TCRdb has only the in-frame clones, and not every one. This table holds around 54,000 clones, approximately 94% found once. The sample here was CD4+ or CD8+ T cells sorted from blood, taken in a trial of the OX40 agonist ivuxolimab. These receptors originate from an adult with an advanced solid tumor such as melanoma, head and neck, liver or kidney cancer.

This clone was observed a few times. The V gene is TRBV30, the J gene TRBJ1-1; D gene unclear. Germline V CDR1 and CDR2: GTSNPN, SVGIG (reference sequence). This CDR3 has 12 residues. Trimming took off 7 bases at V and 1 base at J, with 10 bases between the two ends. The CDR3 reads CASAKGNTEAFF. In nucleotides, the CDR3 is TGTGCCTCAGCTAAAGGGAACACTGAAGCTTTCTTT. The full variable domain, its missing parts supplied by reference TRBV30 and TRBJ1-1, is SQTIHQWPATLVQPVGSPLSLECTVEGTSNPNLYWYRQAAGRGLQLLFYSVGIGQISSEVPQNLSASRPQDRQFILSSKKLLLSDSGFYLCASAKGNTEAFFGQGTRLTVV.

The chain uses TRBV19 and TRBJ2-7; no firm D call. Germline values: CDR1 LNHDA, CDR2 SQIVND (reference sequence). This CDR3 is 14 amino acids long. Deletions cut 4 bases from V and 7 bases from J, with 17 bases between. The CDR3 sequence: CASSTDSTTGEQYF. CDR3 sequence (DNA): TGTGCCAGTAGTACCGACTCTACCACTGGGGAGCAGTACTTC. The full variable domain, completed using reference TRBV19 and TRBJ2-7, is DGGITQSPKYLFRKEGQNVTLSCEQNLNHDAMYWYRQDPGQGLRLIYYSQIVNDFQKGDIAEGYSVSREKKESFPLTVTSAQKNPTAFYLCASSTDSTTGEQYFGPGTRLTVT.

This sequence joins TRBV10-3 and TRBJ2-1; TRBD2 matches 12 bases. From germline, CDR1 is ENHRY and CDR2 SYGVKD. This CDR3 is 16 amino acids long. The junction had 7 bases not matched to a gene; V was cut back by 10 bases and J by 0 bases. The CDR3 DNA follows: TGTGCCACACGGACTAGCGGGGATAGCTCCTACAATGAGCAGTTCTTC. It encodes CATRTSGDSSYNEQFF.

J is TRBJ2-7 and V is TRBV5-4, with 7 bases aligning to TRBD2. The CDR3 totals 14 residues. The ends lost 0 bases at V and 5 bases at J; junction bases unmatched: 5. Per the germline V gene, CDR1 is SGHNT and CDR2 is YYREEE (reference sequence). In nucleotides, the CDR3 is TGTGCCAGCAGCTTGGTAGACAGCGGGGACGAGCAGTACTTC. Protein: CASSLVDSGDEQYF.

This clone came up once. V and J are TRBV7-9 and TRBJ2-3, with D tentatively TRBD2 (5 bases). This CDR3 spans 15 amino acids. V was pared by 5 bases and J by 6 bases, with 18 bases between. Germline CDR1 and CDR2: SEHNR and FQNEAQ (reference sequence). The CDR3 spells CASSRSGSVGDTQYF. CDR3 sequence (DNA): TGTGCCAGCAGCCGGAGCGGATCGGTGGGGGATACGCAGTATTTT.

This clone occurred a few times. The V call is TRBV19, the J call TRBJ2-1; TRBD2 matches at 12 bases. The trim removed 6 bases at V and 8 bases at J, leaving 8 bases unmatched. Germline-derived CDR1 and CDR2 are LNHDA and SQIVND (reference sequence). This CDR3 region has 15 residues. CDR3 in DNA: TGTGCCAGTAGGCCTGGACTAGCGGGAAAATATGAGCAGTTCTTC. This encodes CASRPGLAGKYEQFF. The full variable domain, in which reference TRBV19 and TRBJ2-1 provide the parts outside the CDR3, is DGGITQSPKYLFRKEGQNVTLSCEQNLNHDAMYWYRQDPGQGLRLIYYSQIVNDFQKGDIAEGYSVSREKKESFPLTVTSAQKNPTAFYLCASRPGLAGKYEQFFGPGTRLTVL.

The chain couples TRBV15 to TRBJ2-3; D perhaps matches TRBD2 (6 bases). In germline, CDR1 is LNHNV, CDR2 YYDKDF (reference sequence). V dropped 5 bases and J dropped 6 bases, with 15 bases sitting between them. The CDR3 has 14 amino acids. This chain's CDR3 is CATSPLRGGDTQYF. In DNA form, the CDR3 reads TGTGCCACCAGCCCCCTACGGGGAGGCGATACGCAGTATTTT.

The V and J genes are TRBV7-2 and TRBJ2-3; TRBD1 might be the D (6 bases). The CDR3 has 16 residues. CDR1 is SGHTA and CDR2 is FQGNSA in the germline V gene. V lost 5 bases and J lost 6, with 21 bases in between. CDR3 loop: CASSPVTNPRGDTQYF. The CDR3 coding sequence is TGTGCCAGCAGCCCTGTGACAAATCCCAGGGGTGATACGCAGTATTTT.

The genes are TRBV4-1 and TRBJ2-7, with 7 bases identical to TRBD2. Germline V gene data show CDR1 as MGHRA and CDR2 as YSYEKL. CDR3 length: 14 residues. V gave up 4 bases and J gave up 5 bases; unmatched junction bases: 8. CDR3 bases: TGCGCCAGCAGCCCCAGCGGGGCGAGGGACGAGCAGTACTTC. As protein: CASSPSGARDEQYF.

V gene TRBV28 combines with J gene TRBJ2-6; D unclear. The V gene's germline CDR1 is MDHEN and CDR2 SYDVKM. V was cut by 2 bases and J by 1 base, with 15 bases left in between. This CDR3 has 18 amino acids. The CDR3, as DNA: TGTGCCAGCAGTTTAATGGTTCCCCCCACGTCTGGGGCCAACGTCCTGACTTTC. This translates into CASSLMVPPTSGANVLTF.

The chain carries TRBV7-9 and TRBJ2-1; TRBD1 aligns across 7 bases. CDR1 and CDR2 (germline): SEHNR, FQNEAQ (reference sequence). The CDR3 contains 17 residues. Trimming took 3 bases from V and 6 from J; bases not matched to a gene: 14. The CDR3 region is CASSFPFSGTAPNEQFF. The CDR3 coding sequence is TGTGCCAGCAGCTTCCCCTTCTCGGGGACAGCTCCCAATGAGCAGTTCTTC.

This chain connects TRBV19 to TRBJ2-1, with no clear D. Trimming took 2 bases from V and 7 from J, leaving 12 bases between them. Germline assignment: CDR1 LNHDA and CDR2 SQIVND (reference sequence). The CDR3 extends over 14 amino acids. The CDR3 bases are TGTGCCAGTAGTATAACTCGGATCGGAAATGAGCAGTTCTTC. Translating it yields CASSITRIGNEQFF.

This chain connects TRBV5-4 to TRBJ1-2; a possible D gene is TRBD1 (5 bases). The CDR3 sequence is 14 residues long. Trimming shortened V by 2 bases and J by 2 bases, and 10 bases separated the two germline ends. The germline gives CDR1 SGHNT, CDR2 YYREEE (reference sequence). The CDR3 loop reads CASSLDWDNYGYTF. The CDR3, as DNA: TGTGCCAGCAGCTTAGATTGGGACAACTATGGCTACACCTTC.

The chain employs TRBV30 and TRBJ2-4, with a tentative D call TRBD1 (6 bases). V was trimmed by 7 bases and J by 7 bases, leaving 14 bases between them. The CDR3 length is 12 residues. CDR1 is GTSNPN and CDR2 is SVGIG in the germline V gene (reference sequence). CDR3 residues: CASKGHVNIQYF. In DNA form, the CDR3 reads TGTGCCTCGAAGGGACATGTTAACATTCAGTACTTC.

The J gene is TRBJ1-1, the V gene TRBV19, with D perhaps TRBD1 (5 bases). Per germline, CDR1 LNHDA and CDR2 SQIVND (reference sequence). The CDR3 extends over 14 amino acids. V gave up 9 bases and J gave up 1 base, with 15 bases separating them. CDR3 amino acids: CASTAGRPNTEAFF. CDR3 coding DNA: TGTGCCAGCACGGCAGGGCGTCCGAACACTGAAGCTTTCTTT.

The gene calls are TRBV7-9 and TRBJ2-1; D tentatively reads TRBD1 or TRBD2 (5 bases each). V was pared by 5 bases and J by 0 bases, with 11 bases between. Looked up from germline, CDR1 is SEHNR and CDR2 is FQNEAQ (reference sequence). CDR3 length equals 15 residues. As DNA, the CDR3 is TGTGCCAGCAGCCGGGACGTGAGCTCCTACAATGAGCAGTTCTTC. It is translated as CASSRDVSSYNEQFF.

V usage is TRBV19 and J usage is TRBJ2-1; 12 bases match TRBD2. This CDR3 is 17 amino acids long. J was trimmed by 4 bases and V by 3 bases; bases with no gene match: 7. Per the germline V gene, CDR1 is LNHDA and CDR2 is SQIVND (reference sequence). The CDR3 is CASSILAGGAVYNEQFF. CDR3 nucleotides: TGTGCCAGTAGTATTCTAGCGGGAGGGGCGGTGTACAATGAGCAGTTCTTC.

This sequence joins TRBV30 and TRBJ2-1; D might be TRBD1 (6 bases). Germline loops: CDR1 GTSNPN, CDR2 SVGIG (reference sequence). The CDR3 extends over 11 amino acids. V was shortened by 4 bases and J by 10 bases, with 11 bases between the two germline ends. CDR3 in amino acids: CAWKGGSEQFF. The CDR3 DNA reads as TGTGCCTGGAAAGGGGGTTCAGAGCAGTTCTTC.

This chain connects TRBV18 to TRBJ2-7; 7 bases align to TRBD1. There are 13 residues in the CDR3. V shed 2 bases, J shed 2 bases, and the junction held 0 bases outside the gene matches. The V gene's germline CDR1 is KGHSH and CDR2 LQKENI. DNA of the CDR3: TGTGCCAGCTCACCAGGGACAGCCTACGAGCAGTACTTC. This translates into CASSPGTAYEQYF.

This chain uses TRBV6-4 with TRBJ2-3; 8 bases fit TRBD2. The germline gives CDR1 MRHNA, CDR2 SNTAGT. CDR3 size: 14 residues. After removal of 6 bases from V and 0 bases from J, the junction contained 2 bases not matched to a gene. The CDR3: CASSPSGSTDTQYF. The DNA of the CDR3 is TGTGCCAGCAGCCCTAGCGGGAGCACAGATACGCAGTATTTT.

CDR3 coding DNA: TGTGCCAGCATTAGTAGGGGGAGAGTATCCTACAATGAGCAGTTCTTC. The encoded protein is CASISRGRVSYNEQFF. This chain joins TRBV27 and TRBJ2-1; tentative D call: TRBD1 (6 bases). CDR1 and CDR2 (germline): MNHEY, SMNVEV (reference sequence). The CDR3 covers 16 residues. V dropped 7 bases and J dropped 1 base, with 17 bases sitting between them.

Only a few counts were recorded for this clone. CDR3 coding DNA: TGCGCCAGCAGCCAACACACAGGGACAGGGAGCAATCAGCCCCAGCATTTT. It yields the protein CASSQHTGTGSNQPQHF. The gene calls are TRBV4-3 and TRBJ1-5, with 9 bases that match TRBD1. Trimming cost V 2 bases and J 1 base; bases outside gene matches: 6. The CDR3 is made up of 17 amino acids. CDR1 and CDR2 (germline): LGHNA, YSLEER.

The genes are TRBV30 and TRBJ1-2; tentative D call: TRBD1 (5 bases). Trimming cost V 3 bases and J 4 bases, with 12 bases left between them. CDR3 size: 13 residues. The germline V gene encodes CDR1 GTSNPN and CDR2 SVGIG (reference sequence). The DNA of the CDR3 is TGTGCCTGGAGCCAAGGACACATCTATGGCTACACCTTC. Its protein product is CAWSQGHIYGYTF. Variable domain in full (rest from reference TRBV30 and TRBJ1-2): SQTIHQWPATLVQPVGSPLSLECTVEGTSNPNLYWYRQAAGRGLQLLFYSVGIGQISSEVPQNLSASRPQDRQFILSSKKLLLSDSGFYLCAWSQGHIYGYTFGSGTRLTVV.

This clone was observed a single time. The rearrangement uses TRBV5-1 and TRBJ2-7; 9 positions agree with TRBD1. The CDR3 runs 15 residues. The junction had 5 bases not matched to a gene; V was cut back by 3 bases and J by 1 base. Germline V gives CDR1 SGHRS, CDR2 YFSETQ. CDR3 bases: TGCGCCAGCAGCTCGTCCGGGACAGGGTCCTACGAGCAGTACTTC. Amino acid sequence: CASSSSGTGSYEQYF.

The chain combines TRBV5-1 with TRBJ1-1; possible D gene TRBD1, 6 bases. This CDR3 is built from 14 residues. V lost 4 bases, J lost 6 bases, and 16 bases lay in between. Per the germline V gene, CDR1 is SGHRS and CDR2 is YFSETQ. CDR3 bases: TGCGCCAGCAGCCCCCTTGGGGGGCGGGCTGAAGCTTTCTTT. The encoded protein is CASSPLGGRAEAFF.

This CDR3 is CASSQVGIAPDIQYF. The CDR3 bases are TGCGCCAGCAGCCAAGTTGGGATAGCCCCGGACATTCAGTACTTC. The chain carries TRBV4-1 and TRBJ2-4; D is unresolved. CDR1 MGHRA and CDR2 YSYEKL come from the germline V gene. V dropped 1 base and J dropped 8 bases, with 15 bases sitting between them. The CDR3 totals 15 residues.

This chain joins TRBV27 and TRBJ2-7, with D perhaps matching TRBD1 (7 bases). This CDR3 spans 15 amino acids. With 5 bases removed from V and 5 bases from J, the gap between germline ends came to 19 bases. CDR1 is MNHEY and CDR2 is SMNVEV in the germline V gene (reference sequence). CDR3 protein: CASSPIQGTSDEQYF. CDR3 in DNA: TGTGCCAGCAGTCCTATACAGGGGACTTCTGACGAGCAGTACTTC.

This clone was observed a single time. The chain recombines TRBV7-9 with TRBJ2-2, with TRBD2 matching over 14 bases. V trimming: 6 bases; J trimming: 10 bases; junction bases outside the gene matches: 1. CDR1 and CDR2 from the germline V gene are SEHNR and FQNEAQ (reference sequence). There are 13 residues in the CDR3. CDR3 DNA sequence: TGTGCCAGCAGGACTAGCGGGAGGGAGGAGCTGTTTTTT. This encodes CASRTSGREELFF.

The chain carries TRBV9 and TRBJ2-1, with TRBD2 identical over 14 bases. J was trimmed by 0 bases and V by 5 bases; bases with no gene match: 10. Germline V CDR1 and CDR2: SGDLS, YYNGEE. This CDR3 spans 19 amino acids. The CDR3 nucleotides are TGTGCCAGCAGTAATACCGGGACTAGCGGGAGTACCTCCTACAATGAGCAGTTCTTC. It is translated as CASSNTGTSGSTSYNEQFF.

The chain carries TRBV29-1 and TRBJ2-5; tentatively, D is TRBD1 (5 bases). This CDR3 region has 12 residues. V was clipped by 6 bases and J by 5 bases, with 13 bases between them. Germline CDR1 SQVTM, CDR2 ANQGSEA. This CDR3 reads CSVGQLEETQYF. CDR3 in DNA: TGCAGCGTGGGGCAGTTGGAGGAGACCCAGTACTTC.

The rearrangement links TRBV27 to TRBJ1-4; possibly TRBD1 for D (6 bases). The germline V gene encodes CDR1 MNHEY and CDR2 SMNVEV (reference sequence). The CDR3 spans 17 residues. V lost 5 bases, J lost 2 bases, and 18 bases lay in between. CDR3 nucleotide sequence: TGTGCCAGCAGTACATCTTTGGGGGGCGCGACTAATGAAAAACTGTTTTTT. Translation: CASSTSLGGATNEKLFF.

CDR3 residues: CASSQDGGVRETQYF. Here the CDR3 DNA reads TGTGCCAGCAGCCAAGATGGAGGGGTCCGGGAGACCCAGTACTTC. The chain employs TRBV14 and TRBJ2-5; D may be TRBD2 (6 bases). Trimming took 0 bases from V and 5 from J, leaving 13 bases between them. The CDR3 has 15 residues. Germline V gene sequence: CDR1 SGHDN, CDR2 FVKESK.